These 9 T cell receptor beta chains were sequenced from one sample in a study of Graves' ophthalmopathy and Graves' hyperthyroidism. RNA transcripts were the source from which TCR beta CDR3 regions were amplified. The first round was an RT-PCR with HTBI primers, and the second round was a multiplex PCR. Via MiXCR, TCRdb re-called the multiplex PCR reads, giving one row per CDR3 protein. This table holds 500,000 to 700,000 distinct CDR3 sequences, 39% found once. Sequencing was carried out using peripheral blood or thyroid tissue (not recorded which). The source is an adult man with Graves' hyperthyroidism.

A word on this clonotype: A junction end diverges from the germline sequence, so it may reflect a read error. The J gene is TRBJ1-2, the V gene TRBV20-1; possible D gene TRBD1, 6 bases. The CDR3 is 11 amino acids. CDR1 and CDR2 from the germline V gene are DFQATT and SNEGSKA (reference sequence). The CDR3 is CSATPGEARSF. DNA of the CDR3: TGCAGTGCCACCCCAGGGGAAGCTCGATCGTTC.

The genes are TRBV7-2 and TRBJ2-3; D is uncertain. Germline-derived CDR1 and CDR2 are SGHTA and FQGNSA. The CDR3 is 18 residues long. V dropped 1 base and J dropped 0 bases, with 17 bases sitting between them. This CDR3 is CASSLVQGGEGSTDTQYF. The CDR3 nucleotides are TGTGCCAGCAGCTTAGTACAAGGTGGTGAAGGGAGCACAGATACGCAGTATTTT.

The table lists this clonotype with many counts. The chain recombines TRBV20-1 with TRBJ1-4; 7 positions match TRBD1. V shed 1 base, J shed 8 bases, and the junction held 7 bases outside the gene matches. There are 14 residues in the CDR3. Germline CDR1 DFQATT, CDR2 SNEGSKA (reference sequence). DNA of the CDR3: TGCAGTGCTAGAGTCGACAGGGTTGGCGAAAAACTGTTTTTT. Protein sequence: CSARVDRVGEKLFF.

The chain is built from TRBV6-2 or TRBV6-3 and TRBJ2-7, with 7 bases aligning to TRBD1. Unmatched junction bases numbered 12, after V lost 6 bases and J lost 4 bases. CDR1 is MNHEY and CDR2 is SVGEGT in the germline V gene. The CDR3 runs 15 residues. The CDR3 coding sequence is TGTGCCAGCAGAACCGGGACAGAGGCGTTATACGAGCAGTACTTC. Protein product: CASRTGTEALYEQYF.

Comment on this clonotype: Since the CDR3 does not end with the conserved phenylalanine or tryptophan, this likely comes from a read error. Because the CDR3's place on the DNA is in doubt, the DNA is left out and the CDR3 is given as listed by TCRdb. The rearrangement joins TRBV10-3 to TRBJ1-2. Germline CDR1 ENHRY, CDR2 SYGVKD. Ends included, the CDR3 has 9 residues. The CDR3 protein is CAISEKASR.

The sample holds a few counts of this clonotype. The V gene is TRBV7-3, the J gene TRBJ1-3; D gene ambiguous. The germline V gene encodes CDR1 SGHTA and CDR2 FQGTGA. V lost 5 bases to trimming and J lost 7 bases, with 12 bases between them. CDR3 size: 13 residues. Written as DNA, the CDR3 is TGTGCCAGCAGCCCCCCTTCGGCGAACACCATATATTTT. Translating it yields CASSPPSANTIYF.

The chain has TRBV29-1 and TRBJ2-3; D gene ambiguous. Trimming pared 4 bases from V and 4 bases from J, leaving 3 bases between. CDR1 is SQVTM and CDR2 is ANQGSEA in the germline V gene. The CDR3 is 10 amino acids. The CDR3 DNA reads TGCAGCGTTGTAGCAGATACGCAGTATTTT. It encodes CSVVADTQYF.

The chain couples TRBV10-3 to TRBJ2-7; 9 bases line up with TRBD1. From germline, CDR1 is ENHRY and CDR2 SYGVKD. Trimming at V came to 3 bases and at J to 5 bases, leaving 14 bases not matched to a gene. CDR3 length: 17 residues. CDR3: CAISEGSGTGYGNEQYF. As DNA, the CDR3 is TGTGCCATCAGTGAAGGTTCCGGGACAGGGTATGGGAACGAGCAGTACTTC.

This clonotype was detected ten times or more. The V gene is TRBV15, the J gene TRBJ1-2; TRBD1 matches at 10 bases. The CDR3 sequence is 16 residues long. CDR1 is LNHNV and CDR2 is YYDKDF in the germline V gene (reference sequence). V shed 0 bases and J 8 bases; nucleotides not matched to a gene: 9. CDR3 bases: TGTGCCACCAGCAGAGATCTTGTGGGGACAGGGGACGGCTACACCTTC. The encoded protein is CATSRDLVGTGDGYTF.